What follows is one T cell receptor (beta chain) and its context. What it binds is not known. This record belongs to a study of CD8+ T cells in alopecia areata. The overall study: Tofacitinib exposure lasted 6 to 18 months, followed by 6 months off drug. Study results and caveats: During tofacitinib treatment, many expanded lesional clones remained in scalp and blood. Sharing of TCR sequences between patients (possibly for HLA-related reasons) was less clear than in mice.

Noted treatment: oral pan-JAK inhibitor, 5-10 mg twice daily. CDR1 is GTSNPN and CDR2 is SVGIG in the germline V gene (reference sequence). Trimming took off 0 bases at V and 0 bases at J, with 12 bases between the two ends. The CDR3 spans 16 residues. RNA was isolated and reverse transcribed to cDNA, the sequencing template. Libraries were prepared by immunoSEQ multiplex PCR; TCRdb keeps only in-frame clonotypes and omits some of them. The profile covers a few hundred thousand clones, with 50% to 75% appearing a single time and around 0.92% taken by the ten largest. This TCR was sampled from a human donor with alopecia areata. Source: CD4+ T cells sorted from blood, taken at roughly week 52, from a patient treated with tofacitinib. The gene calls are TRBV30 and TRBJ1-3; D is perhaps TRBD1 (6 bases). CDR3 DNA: TGTGCCTGGAGTGTAAGGGGGGCGACCTCTGGAAACACCATATATTTT. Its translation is CAWSVRGATSGNTIYF.